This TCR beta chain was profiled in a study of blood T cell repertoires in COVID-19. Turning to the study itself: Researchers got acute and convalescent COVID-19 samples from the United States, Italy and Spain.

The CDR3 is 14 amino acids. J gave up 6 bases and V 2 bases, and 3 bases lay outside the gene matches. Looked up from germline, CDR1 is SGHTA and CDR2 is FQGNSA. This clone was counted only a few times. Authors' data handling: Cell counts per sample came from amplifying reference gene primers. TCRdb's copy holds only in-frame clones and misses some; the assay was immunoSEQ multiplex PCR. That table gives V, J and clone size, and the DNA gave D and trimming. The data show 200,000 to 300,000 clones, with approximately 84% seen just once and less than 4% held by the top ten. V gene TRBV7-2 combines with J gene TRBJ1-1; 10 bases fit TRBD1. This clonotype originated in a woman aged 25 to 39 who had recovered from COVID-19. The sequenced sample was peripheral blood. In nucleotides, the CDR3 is TGTGCCAGCAGCTTACTCGGACAGGGGGCTGAAGCTTTCTTT. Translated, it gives CASSLLGQGAEAFF.